This passage covers 12 T cell receptor beta chains from one sample sequenced in a study of human T cells and chemical hapten exposure. TCRdb ran MiXCR on the RACE reads and lists one entry per CDR3 protein. The sample carries 95,000 to 150,000 distinct CDR3 sequences, around 15% recorded once. As for time point: patch test 1, 2 weeks after DPC sensitization. Documented treatment: therapeutic diphenylcyclopropenone sensitization with weekly scalp DPC. The source was whole blood, collected in connection with sensitization to the hapten diphenylcyclopropenone (DPC). The receptors originated from a man aged 18-30 years with alopecia areata. Some clones in this sample may be carry-over from other donors' samples.

This clonotype was recorded a few times. V usage is TRBV2 and J usage is TRBJ2-5; D remains unclear. Germline V CDR1 and CDR2: SNHLY, FYNNEI. V was shortened by 7 bases and J by 4 bases, with 13 bases between the two germline ends. The CDR3 totals 13 residues. The CDR3: CASTPLLRETQYF. In DNA, the CDR3 is TGTGCCAGCACCCCACTACTGAGAGAGACCCAGTACTTC. The complete variable domain, with remaining parts taken from reference TRBV2 and TRBJ2-5, reads EPEVTQTPSHQVTQMGQEVILRCVPISNHLYFYWYRQILGQKVEFLVSFYNNEISEKSEIFDDQFSVERPDGSNFTLKIRSTKLEDSAMYFCASTPLLRETQYFGPGTRLLVL.

J is TRBJ1-1 and V is TRBV7-8; D not certain. With 3 bases removed from V and 1 base from J, the gap between germline ends came to 15 bases. Germline CDR1 is SGHVS and CDR2 is FQNEAQ. CDR3 length: 16 amino acids. The CDR3 loop reads CASSLAAAGKNTEAFF. The CDR3 DNA follows: TGTGCCAGCAGCTTGGCAGCCGCCGGCAAGAACACTGAAGCTTTCTTT.

This clonotype showed up just a few times. The CDR3 loop reads CASSKQGNQPQHF. DNA for the CDR3: TGTGCCAGCAGTAAACAGGGAAATCAGCCCCAGCATTTT. This rearrangement joins TRBV12-3 or TRBV12-4 to TRBJ1-5, with D perhaps TRBD1 (6 bases). V was pared by 5 bases and J by 4 bases, with 9 bases between. The length of the CDR3 is 13 residues.

In nucleotides, the CDR3 is TGTGCCAGCTCACCCCAAACCACTGAAGCTTTCTTT. Translating gives CASSPQTTEAFF. V and J are TRBV18 and TRBJ1-1; D is uncertain. The CDR3 sequence is 12 residues long. Germline V CDR1 and CDR2: KGHSH, LQKENI. Trimming left V 3 bases short and J 4 bases short, with 6 bases between.

V is TRBV12-3 or TRBV12-4 and J is TRBJ1-6; D is unclear. CDR3 length: 18 amino acids. V lost 2 bases and J 9 bases, leaving 23 bases between the germline ends. The CDR3 region has the DNA TGTGCCAGCAGTTTACGGTTCGGGTCCCCTATAAGTAGTTCACCCCTCCACTTT. Its protein product is CASSLRFGSPISSSPLHF.

In this sample, this clonotype turned up a few times. The chain couples TRBV5-1 to TRBJ1-1; D gene ambiguous. CDR3 size: 14 residues. The ends were cut back, 4 bases at V and 5 bases at J, with 15 bases in the middle. The germline CDR1 and CDR2 sequences are SGHRS and YFSETQ. The CDR3 DNA reads TGCGCCAGCAGCCTGGCCCGACTGGGAACTGAAGCTTTCTTT. Its translation is CASSLARLGTEAFF.

This clonotype came up a few times. This sequence joins TRBV27 and TRBJ1-1; D uncertain. CDR1 is MNHEY, CDR2 SMNVEV, per germline (reference sequence). The CDR3 runs 15 residues. V lost 5 bases and J lost 1, with 14 bases in between. This chain's CDR3 is CASSVMASPNTEAFF. The CDR3 nucleotides read TGTGCCAGCAGTGTGATGGCCAGCCCGAACACTGAAGCTTTCTTT.

This chain uses TRBV7-3 with TRBJ2-3; TRBD2 matches 9 bases. Trimming cost V 3 bases and J 1 base; bases outside gene matches: 8. The CDR3 has 17 residues. Germline CDR1 reads SGHTA; CDR2 reads FQGTGA. CDR3 sequence: CASSFAGGPMGTDTQYF. For the CDR3, the DNA is TGTGCCAGCAGCTTCGCGGGGGGGCCAATGGGCACAGATACGCAGTATTTT.

This clonotype was observed a handful of times. Here the CDR3 DNA reads TGCAGTGCTAGAGATCGCCCGGAACGGGGCTATGGCTACACCTTC. This codes for CSARDRPERGYGYTF. This chain uses TRBV20-1 with TRBJ1-2; no clear D. CDR1 and CDR2 from the germline V gene are DFQATT and SNEGSKA (reference sequence). Trimming pared 0 bases from V and 4 bases from J, leaving 15 bases between. The CDR3 runs to 15 residues.

V and J are TRBV7-8 and TRBJ2-1, with 9 positions matching TRBD1. Trimming at V came to 0 bases and at J to 8 bases, leaving 5 bases not matched to a gene. From germline, CDR1 is SGHVS and CDR2 FQNEAQ. CDR3 length: 15 amino acids. The CDR3 nucleotides read TGTGCCAGCAGCTTAGCGGGACAGGGAAGCGATGAGCAGTTCTTC. Its protein is CASSLAGQGSDEQFF.

The gene calls are TRBV10-2 and TRBJ2-1, with D uncertain. Germline V gives CDR1 WSHSY, CDR2 SAAADI. V shed 5 bases and J shed 0 bases, with 11 bases lying between them. CDR3 length equals 15 residues. The CDR3 DNA follows: TGCGCCAGCAGTTATACAGCTAACTCCTACAATGAGCAGTTCTTC. Amino acid sequence: CASSYTANSYNEQFF.

This clonotype occurred a few times. The chain employs TRBV6-1 and TRBJ2-7; 9 bases agree with TRBD1. Germline V gives CDR1 MNHNS, CDR2 SASEGT. V was pared by 6 bases and J by 2 bases, with 17 bases of the junction left unmatched. The CDR3 loop spans 18 amino acids. CDR3 DNA: TGTGCCAGCAGGGGTTACACGCCCGCGGGACAGGGAACCTACGAGCAGTACGTC. Its translation: CASRGYTPAGQGTYEQYV.